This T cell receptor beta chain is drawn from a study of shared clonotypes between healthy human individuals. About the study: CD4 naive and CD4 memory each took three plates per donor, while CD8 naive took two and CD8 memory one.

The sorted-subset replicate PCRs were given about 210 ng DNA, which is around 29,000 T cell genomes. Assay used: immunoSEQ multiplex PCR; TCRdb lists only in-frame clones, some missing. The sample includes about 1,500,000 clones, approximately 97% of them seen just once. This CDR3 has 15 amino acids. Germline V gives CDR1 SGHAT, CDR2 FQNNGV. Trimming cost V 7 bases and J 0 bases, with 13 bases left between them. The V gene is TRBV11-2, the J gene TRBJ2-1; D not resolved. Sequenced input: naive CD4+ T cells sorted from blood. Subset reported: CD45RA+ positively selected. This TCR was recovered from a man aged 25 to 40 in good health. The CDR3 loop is CASKARLNSYNEQFF. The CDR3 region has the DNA TGTGCCAGCAAGGCCCGGCTGAACTCCTACAATGAGCAGTTCTTC. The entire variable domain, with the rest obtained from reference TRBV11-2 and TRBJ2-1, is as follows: EAGVAQSPRYKIIEKRQSVAFWCNPISGHATLYWYQQILGQGPKLLIQFQNNGVVDDSQLPKDRFSAERLKGVDSTLKIQPAKLEDSAVYLCASKARLNSYNEQFFGPGTRLTVL.